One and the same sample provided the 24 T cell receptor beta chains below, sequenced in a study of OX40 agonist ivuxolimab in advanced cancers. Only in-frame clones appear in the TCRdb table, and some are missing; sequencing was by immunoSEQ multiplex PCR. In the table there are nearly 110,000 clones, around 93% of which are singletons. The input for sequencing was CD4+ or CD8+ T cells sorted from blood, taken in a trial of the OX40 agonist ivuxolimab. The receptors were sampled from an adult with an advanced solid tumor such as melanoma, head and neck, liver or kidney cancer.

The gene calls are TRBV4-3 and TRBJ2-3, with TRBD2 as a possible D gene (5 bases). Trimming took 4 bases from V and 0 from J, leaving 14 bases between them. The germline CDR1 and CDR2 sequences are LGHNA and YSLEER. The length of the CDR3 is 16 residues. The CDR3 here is CASSLSLGGSTDTQYF. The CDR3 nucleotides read TGCGCCAGCAGCCTGAGCTTGGGCGGGAGCACAGATACGCAGTATTTT.

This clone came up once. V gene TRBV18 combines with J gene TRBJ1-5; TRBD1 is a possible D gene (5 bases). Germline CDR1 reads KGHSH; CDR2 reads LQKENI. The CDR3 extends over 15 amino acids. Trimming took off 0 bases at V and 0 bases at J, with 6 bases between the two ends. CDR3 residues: CASSPPGDSNQPQHF. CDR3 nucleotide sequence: TGTGCCAGCTCACCACCAGGGGATAGCAATCAGCCCCAGCATTTT.

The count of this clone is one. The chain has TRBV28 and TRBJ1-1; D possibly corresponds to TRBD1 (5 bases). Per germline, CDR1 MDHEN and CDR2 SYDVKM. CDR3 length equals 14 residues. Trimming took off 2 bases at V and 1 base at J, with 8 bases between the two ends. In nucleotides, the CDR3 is TGTGCCAGCAGTTTACCGGGGCGGAACACTGAAGCTTTCTTT. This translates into CASSLPGRNTEAFF.

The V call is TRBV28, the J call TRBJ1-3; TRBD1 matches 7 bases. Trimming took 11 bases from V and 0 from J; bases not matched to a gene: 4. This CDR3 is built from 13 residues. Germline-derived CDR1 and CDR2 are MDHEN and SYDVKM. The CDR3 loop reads CAGRTGSGNTIYF. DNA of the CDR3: TGTGCCGGCCGGACAGGCTCTGGAAACACCATATATTTT.

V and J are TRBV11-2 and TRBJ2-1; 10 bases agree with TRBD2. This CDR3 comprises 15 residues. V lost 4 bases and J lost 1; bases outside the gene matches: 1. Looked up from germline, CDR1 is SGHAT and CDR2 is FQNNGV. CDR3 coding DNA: TGTGCCAGCAGCTCTAGCGGGAGTTCCTACAATGAGCAGTTCTTC. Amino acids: CASSSSGSSYNEQFF.

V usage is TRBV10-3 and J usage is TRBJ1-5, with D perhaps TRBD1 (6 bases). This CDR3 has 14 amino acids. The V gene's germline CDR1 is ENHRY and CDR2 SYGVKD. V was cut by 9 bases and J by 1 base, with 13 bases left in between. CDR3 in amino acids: CAIGGGGSNQPQHF. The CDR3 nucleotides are TGTGCCATAGGAGGAGGGGGAAGCAATCAGCCCCAGCATTTT.

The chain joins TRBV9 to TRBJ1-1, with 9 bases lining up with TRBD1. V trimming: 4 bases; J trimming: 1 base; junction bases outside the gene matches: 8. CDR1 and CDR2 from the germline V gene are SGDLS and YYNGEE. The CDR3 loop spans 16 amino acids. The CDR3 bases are TGTGCCAGCAGCCTGGGACAGGGAAGTTCGAACACTGAAGCTTTCTTT. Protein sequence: CASSLGQGSSNTEAFF.

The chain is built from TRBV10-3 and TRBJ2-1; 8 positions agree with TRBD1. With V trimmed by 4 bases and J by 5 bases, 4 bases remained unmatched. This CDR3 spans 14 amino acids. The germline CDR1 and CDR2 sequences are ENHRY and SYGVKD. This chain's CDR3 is CAISARGLDNEQFF. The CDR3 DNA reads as TGTGCCATCAGTGCCAGGGGGCTCGACAATGAGCAGTTCTTC.

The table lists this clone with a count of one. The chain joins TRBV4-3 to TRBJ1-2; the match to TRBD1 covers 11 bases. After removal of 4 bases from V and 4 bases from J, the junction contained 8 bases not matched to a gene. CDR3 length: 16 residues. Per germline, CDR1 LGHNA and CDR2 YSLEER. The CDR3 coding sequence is TGCGCCAGCAGCCGAGGGACAGGGGGACAGACCTATGGCTACACCTTC. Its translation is CASSRGTGGQTYGYTF.

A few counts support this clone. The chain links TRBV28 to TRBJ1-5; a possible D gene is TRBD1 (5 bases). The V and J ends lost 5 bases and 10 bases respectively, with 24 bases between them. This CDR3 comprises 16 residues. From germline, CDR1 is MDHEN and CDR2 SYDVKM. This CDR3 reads CASSPFFVKGAPPQHF. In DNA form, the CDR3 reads TGTGCCAGCAGTCCCTTCTTCGTAAAAGGGGCCCCCCCCCAGCATTTT.

CDR3 sequence: CASSPPGLAYNEQFF. Written as DNA, the CDR3 is TGTGCCAGCAGTCCTCCGGGACTAGCGTACAATGAGCAGTTCTTC. This sequence joins TRBV25-1 and TRBJ2-1; 10 bases align to TRBD2. The junction had 5 bases not matched to a gene; V was cut back by 5 bases and J by 4 bases. Germline V gives CDR1 MGHDK, CDR2 SYGVNS. There are 15 residues in the CDR3. Supplemented by reference TRBV25-1 and TRBJ2-1, the full variable domain reads EADIYQTPRYLVIGTGKKITLECSQTMGHDKMYWYQQDPGMELHLIHYSYGVNSTEKGDLSSESTVSRIRTEHFPLTLESARPSHTSQYLCASSPPGLAYNEQFFGPGTRLTVL.

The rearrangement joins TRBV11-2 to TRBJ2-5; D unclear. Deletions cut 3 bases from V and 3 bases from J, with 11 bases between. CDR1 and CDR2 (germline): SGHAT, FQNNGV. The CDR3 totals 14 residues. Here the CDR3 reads CASSFSDGKETQYF. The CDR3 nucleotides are TGTGCCAGCAGCTTCAGTGACGGAAAAGAGACCCAGTACTTC. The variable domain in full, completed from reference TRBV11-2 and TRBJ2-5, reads EAGVAQSPRYKIIEKRQSVAFWCNPISGHATLYWYQQILGQGPKLLIQFQNNGVVDDSQLPKDRFSAERLKGVDSTLKIQPAKLEDSAVYLCASSFSDGKETQYFGPGTRLLVL.

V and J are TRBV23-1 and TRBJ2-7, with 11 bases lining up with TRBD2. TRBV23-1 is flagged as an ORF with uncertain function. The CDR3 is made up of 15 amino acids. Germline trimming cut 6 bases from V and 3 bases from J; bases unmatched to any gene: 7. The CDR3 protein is CASSLGLAENYEQYF. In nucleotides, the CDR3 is TGCGCCAGCAGCCTGGGACTAGCGGAGAACTACGAGCAGTACTTC.

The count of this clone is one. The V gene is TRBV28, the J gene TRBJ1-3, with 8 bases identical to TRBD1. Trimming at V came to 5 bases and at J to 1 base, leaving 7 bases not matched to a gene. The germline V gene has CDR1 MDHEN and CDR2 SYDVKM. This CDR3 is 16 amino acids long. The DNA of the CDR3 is TGTGCCAGCAGTCTCGACAGGGGATGGTCTGGAAACACCATATATTTT. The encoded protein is CASSLDRGWSGNTIYF.

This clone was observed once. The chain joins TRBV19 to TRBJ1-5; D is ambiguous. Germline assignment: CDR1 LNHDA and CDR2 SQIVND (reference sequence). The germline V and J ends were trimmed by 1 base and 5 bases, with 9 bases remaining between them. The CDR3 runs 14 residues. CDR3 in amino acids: CASSIVSGYQPQHF. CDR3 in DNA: TGTGCCAGTAGTATAGTATCCGGGTATCAGCCCCAGCATTTT.

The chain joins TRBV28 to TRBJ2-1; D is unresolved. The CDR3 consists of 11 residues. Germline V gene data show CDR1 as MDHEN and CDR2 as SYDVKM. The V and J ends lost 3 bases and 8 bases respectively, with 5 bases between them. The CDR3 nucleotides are TGTGCCAGCAGTTTTTTCGATGAGCAGTTCTTC. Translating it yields CASSFFDEQFF.

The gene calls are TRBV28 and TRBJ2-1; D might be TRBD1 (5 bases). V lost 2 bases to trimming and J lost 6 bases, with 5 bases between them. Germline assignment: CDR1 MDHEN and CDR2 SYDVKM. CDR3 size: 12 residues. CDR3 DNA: TGTGCCAGCAGTTTAGGGGCCAATGAGCAGTTCTTC. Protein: CASSLGANEQFF.

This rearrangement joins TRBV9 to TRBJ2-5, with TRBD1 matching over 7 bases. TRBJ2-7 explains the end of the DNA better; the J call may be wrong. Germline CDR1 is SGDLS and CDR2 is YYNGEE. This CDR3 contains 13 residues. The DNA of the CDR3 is TGTGCCAGCAGCGCACAGGGGAGAAACGAGCAGTACTTC. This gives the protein CASSAQGRNEQYF.

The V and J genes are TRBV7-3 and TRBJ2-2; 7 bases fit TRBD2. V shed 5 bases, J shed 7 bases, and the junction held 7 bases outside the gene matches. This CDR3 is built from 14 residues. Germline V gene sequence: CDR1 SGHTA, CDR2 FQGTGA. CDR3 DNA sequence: TGTGCCAGCAGCCTTACGGGAGGAGGCGGGGAGCTGTTTTTT. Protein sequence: CASSLTGGGGELFF.

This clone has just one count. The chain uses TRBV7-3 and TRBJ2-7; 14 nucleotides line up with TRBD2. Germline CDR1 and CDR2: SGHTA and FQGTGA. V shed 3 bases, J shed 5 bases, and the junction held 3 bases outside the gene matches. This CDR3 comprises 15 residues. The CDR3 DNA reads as TGTGCCAGCAGCTTGGGACTAGCGGGAGTAAACGAGCAGTACTTC. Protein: CASSLGLAGVNEQYF.

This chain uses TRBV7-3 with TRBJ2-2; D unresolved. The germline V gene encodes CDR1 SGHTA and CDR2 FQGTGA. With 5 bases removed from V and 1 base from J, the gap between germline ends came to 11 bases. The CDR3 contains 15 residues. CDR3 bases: TGTGCCAGCAGCCCCGGTACCCTGAACACCGGGGAGCTGTTTTTT. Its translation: CASSPGTLNTGELFF.

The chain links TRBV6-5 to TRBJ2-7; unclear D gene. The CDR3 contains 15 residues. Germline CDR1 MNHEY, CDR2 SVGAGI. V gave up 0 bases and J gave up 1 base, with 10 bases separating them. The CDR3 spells CASSYSRLESYEQYF. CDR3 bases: TGTGCCAGCAGTTACTCTAGGCTGGAATCCTACGAGCAGTACTTC.

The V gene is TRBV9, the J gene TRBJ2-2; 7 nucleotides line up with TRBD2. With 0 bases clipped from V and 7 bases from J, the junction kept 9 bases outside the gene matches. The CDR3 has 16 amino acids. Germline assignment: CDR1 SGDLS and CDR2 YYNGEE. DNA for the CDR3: TGTGCCAGCAGCGTAGGGGTGGGAGGGCCTGGCGGGGAGCTGTTTTTT. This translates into CASSVGVGGPGGELFF.

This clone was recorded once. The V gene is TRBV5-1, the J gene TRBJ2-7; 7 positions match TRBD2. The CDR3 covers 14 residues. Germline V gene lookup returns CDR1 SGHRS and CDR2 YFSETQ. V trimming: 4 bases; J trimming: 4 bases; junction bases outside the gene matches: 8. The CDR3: CASSPSGEGYEQYF. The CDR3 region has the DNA TGCGCCAGCAGCCCATCTGGGGAGGGATACGAGCAGTACTTC.